This T cell receptor (beta chain) was obtained from a study of response to subunit inactivated influenza vaccine. The study, taken as a whole, reports: That few new T cells are recruited by each seasonal influenza vaccination was the authors' suggestion.

TCRdb reprocessed the RT-PCR reads with MiXCR, giving one entry per CDR3 protein. The profile shows under 950,000 distinct CDR3 sequences, 20% to 25% of them singletons. Looked up from germline, CDR1 is MNHEY and CDR2 is SMNVEV (reference sequence). This CDR3 is 15 amino acids long. Trimming pared 6 bases from V and 4 bases from J, leaving 19 bases between. Remarks on this clonotype: Antigen: not known.

The sequenced sample was PBMCs from blood, obtained more than 4 days after vaccination. The sequence derives from a man in his fifties who received an inactivated influenza vaccine. The rearrangement uses TRBV27 and TRBJ2-7; D gene uncertain. The CDR3 region is CASSPENSPIYEQYF. The CDR3 DNA follows: TGTGCCAGCAGCCCTGAAAATAGCCCCATTTACGAGCAGTACTTC.